The 17 T cell receptor beta chains in this list originate from one sample, sequenced in a study of low-dose radiotherapy and immunotherapy resistance in tumors. TRAV- and TRBV-specific primers were used for first-strand cDNA, which covered alpha and beta chains. PCR amplification of the TCRs was performed with Phusion for 20 to 25 PCR cycles, and it relied on a constant-region primer together with a V-primer adapter. One entry per CDR3 protein results from TCRdb running MiXCR on the reads. The sample lists 7,500 to 10,000 distinct CDR3 sequences; around 79% were seen once. The origin of the receptors is a human donor with advanced metastatic prostate, ovarian, gallbladder or colorectal cancer (not recorded which). This table probably holds off-target reads from a library built for another chain.

In this sample, this clonotype turned up a few times. CDR3 DNA sequence: TGTGCCGGTAATAGCGGCCCCACAGATACGCAGTATTTT. It is translated as CAGNSGPTDTQYF. The chain joins TRBV28 to TRBJ2-3, with D perhaps matching TRBD2 (6 bases). Between the trimmed V and J ends, which lost 11 bases and 2 bases, there was a span of 14 bases. This CDR3 has 13 amino acids. Germline assignment: CDR1 MDHEN and CDR2 SYDVKM.

This chain links TRBV6-1 with TRBJ1-1; D is perhaps TRBD1 (5 bases). Trimming removed 5 bases from V and 1 base from J, with 8 bases in between. The germline V gene has CDR1 MNHNS and CDR2 SASEGT. The CDR3 contains 13 residues. The CDR3, as DNA: TGTGCCAGCAGTTCTGGGGGGAACACTGAAGCTTTCTTT. This codes for CASSSGGNTEAFF.

The chain combines TRBV19 with TRBJ2-2; TRBD1 matches at 7 bases. Per the germline V gene, CDR1 is LNHDA and CDR2 is SQIVND (reference sequence). The ends lost 7 bases at V and 3 bases at J; junction bases unmatched: 14. The CDR3 covers 17 residues. CDR3 protein: CASTREANTGDTGELFF. The CDR3, as DNA: TGTGCCAGTACGAGGGAAGCCAACACAGGGGACACCGGGGAGCTGTTTTTT.

J is TRBJ2-5 and V is TRBV7-6, with 9 bases matching TRBD1. Germline CDR1 SGHVS, CDR2 FNYEAQ. This CDR3 has 15 residues. Trimming cost V 4 bases and J 2 bases; bases outside gene matches: 5. The CDR3 DNA follows: TGTGCCAGCAGCTCTTCCGGGACAGGGCAAGAGACCCAGTACTTC. Its protein product is CASSSSGTGQETQYF.

V and J are TRBV27 and TRBJ2-3; D remains unclear. V shed 2 bases and J shed 6 bases, with 12 bases lying between them. Germline V gives CDR1 MNHEY, CDR2 SMNVEV (reference sequence). This CDR3 region has 14 residues. The CDR3 is CASSLPVAADTQYF. CDR3 in DNA: TGTGCCAGCAGTTTACCCGTGGCTGCGGATACGCAGTATTTT.

The sample holds one count of this clonotype. The V and J genes are TRBV7-9 and TRBJ2-1; D gene unclear. V was clipped by 1 base and J by 8 bases, with 12 bases between them. The germline V gene encodes CDR1 SEHNR and CDR2 FQNEAQ (reference sequence). This CDR3 is 14 amino acids long. The CDR3 region is CASSLVGGLDEQFF. The CDR3 DNA reads as TGTGCCAGCAGCTTAGTTGGCGGTTTGGATGAGCAGTTCTTC.

The chain uses TRBV5-3 and TRBJ2-3; D is undetermined. TRBV5-3 is an open reading frame whose function is uncertain. The CDR3 is made up of 14 amino acids. Trimming pared 2 bases from V and 2 bases from J, leaving 9 bases between. CDR3 coding DNA: TGTGCCAGAAGCTTCCGGGCCTTCACAGATACGCAGTATTTT. Residues: CARSFRAFTDTQYF.

The J gene is TRBJ2-1, the V gene TRBV10-3, with D hard to call. Trimming took off 6 bases at V and 8 bases at J, with 11 bases between the two ends. The CDR3 has 12 amino acids. Germline V lookup: CDR1 ENHRY, CDR2 SYGVKD. CDR3 protein: CAISKSRDEQFF. CDR3 in DNA: TGTGCCATCAGCAAGTCAAGGGATGAGCAGTTCTTC.

The rearrangement joins TRBV7-2 to TRBJ1-5, with 8 nucleotides matching TRBD1. Germline V CDR1 and CDR2: SGHTA, FQGNSA. CDR3 length: 19 residues. J gave up 7 bases and V 1 base, and 18 bases lay outside the gene matches. CDR3 amino acids: CASSLDPPSGSGGGQPQHF. The CDR3 DNA follows: TGTGCCAGCAGCTTAGATCCGCCGTCGGGATCAGGGGGCGGCCAGCCCCAGCATTTT.

The CDR3 spells CASSFYSYEQYF. The CDR3 coding sequence is TGTGCCAGCAGTTTCTACTCCTACGAGCAGTACTTC. This rearrangement joins TRBV28 to TRBJ2-7, with D uncertain. The CDR3 length is 12 residues. CDR1 is MDHEN, CDR2 SYDVKM, per germline. V was shortened by 3 bases and J by 0 bases, with 3 bases between the two germline ends. Complete variable domain (other parts from reference TRBV28 and TRBJ2-7): DVKVTQSSRYLVKRTGEKVFLECVQDMDHENMFWYRQDPGLGLRLIYFSYDVKMKEKGDIPEGYSVSREKKERFSLILESASTNQTSMYLCASSFYSYEQYFGPGTRLTVT.

CDR3 protein: CASSWGLETDTQYF. Here the CDR3 DNA reads TGCGCCAGCAGCTGGGGACTAGAGACAGATACGCAGTATTTT. This chain connects TRBV5-1 to TRBJ2-3; 8 bases map to TRBD2. The germline gives CDR1 SGHRS, CDR2 YFSETQ. Trimming removed 3 bases from V and 3 bases from J; junction bases left unmatched: 3. The CDR3 has 14 residues. The whole variable domain, remainder taken from reference TRBV5-1 and TRBJ2-3, is KAGVTQTPRYLIKTRGQQVTLSCSPISGHRSVSWYQQTPGQGLQFLFEYFSETQRNKGNFPGRFSGRQFSNSRSEMNVSTLELGDSALYLCASSWGLETDTQYFGPGTRLTVL.

The CDR3 bases are TGTGCCAGCAGCTTGTATGGGGGGAACACTGAAGCTTTCTTT. It yields the protein CASSLYGGNTEAFF. This sequence joins TRBV5-5 and TRBJ1-1; D might be TRBD1 (5 bases). Between the trimmed V and J ends, which lost 1 base and 1 base, there was a span of 8 bases. Per germline, CDR1 SGHKS and CDR2 YYEKEE (reference sequence). The CDR3 is made up of 14 amino acids.

This clonotype has a single count. This chain connects TRBV6-8 to TRBJ2-5; 14 nucleotides align to TRBD2. With V trimmed by 7 bases and J by 0 bases, 4 bases remained unmatched. Germline V gives CDR1 MNHGY, CDR2 SAAAGT. The CDR3 has 16 residues. The CDR3 region has the DNA TGTGCCAGCACCGGACTAGCGGGAGGCGACCAAGAGACCCAGTACTTC. It encodes CASTGLAGGDQETQYF.

The V call is TRBV28, the J call TRBJ1-5, with D tentatively TRBD1 (5 bases). V lost 6 bases and J 2 bases, leaving 17 bases between the germline ends. This CDR3 has 16 amino acids. CDR1 is MDHEN and CDR2 is SYDVKM in the germline V gene. Here the CDR3 reads CASRGLPTGGNQPQHF. The CDR3 nucleotides are TGTGCCAGCAGAGGGCTTCCCACGGGGGGCAATCAGCCCCAGCATTTT.

This clonotype occurred a few times. The rearrangement uses TRBV29-1 and TRBJ1-2; possibly TRBD1 for D (6 bases). Germline CDR1 is SQVTM and CDR2 is ANQGSEA. Trimming took 7 bases from V and 0 from J, leaving 12 bases between them. This CDR3 contains 13 residues. The CDR3 sequence: CSDHRETNYGYTF. The DNA for the CDR3 is TGCAGCGACCACAGGGAAACTAACTATGGCTACACCTTC.

The V call is TRBV19, the J call TRBJ2-1, with TRBD1 matching 8 bases. The germline CDR1 and CDR2 sequences are LNHDA and SQIVND (reference sequence). This CDR3 has 15 amino acids. The junction had 2 bases not matched to a gene; V was cut back by 4 bases and J by 0 bases. This CDR3 reads CASSRQGNSYNEQFF. The CDR3, as DNA: TGTGCCAGTAGTAGACAGGGGAACTCCTACAATGAGCAGTTCTTC.

The J gene is TRBJ2-1, the V gene TRBV13; possible D gene TRBD2, 6 bases. The CDR3 consists of 15 residues. The germline V gene encodes CDR1 PRHDT and CDR2 FYEKMQ (reference sequence). V lost 1 base to trimming and J lost 2 bases, with 9 bases between them. In DNA form, the CDR3 reads TGTGCCAGCAGCTTAGTAACGGGAGCCTACAATGAGCAGTTCTTC. It translates to CASSLVTGAYNEQFF.